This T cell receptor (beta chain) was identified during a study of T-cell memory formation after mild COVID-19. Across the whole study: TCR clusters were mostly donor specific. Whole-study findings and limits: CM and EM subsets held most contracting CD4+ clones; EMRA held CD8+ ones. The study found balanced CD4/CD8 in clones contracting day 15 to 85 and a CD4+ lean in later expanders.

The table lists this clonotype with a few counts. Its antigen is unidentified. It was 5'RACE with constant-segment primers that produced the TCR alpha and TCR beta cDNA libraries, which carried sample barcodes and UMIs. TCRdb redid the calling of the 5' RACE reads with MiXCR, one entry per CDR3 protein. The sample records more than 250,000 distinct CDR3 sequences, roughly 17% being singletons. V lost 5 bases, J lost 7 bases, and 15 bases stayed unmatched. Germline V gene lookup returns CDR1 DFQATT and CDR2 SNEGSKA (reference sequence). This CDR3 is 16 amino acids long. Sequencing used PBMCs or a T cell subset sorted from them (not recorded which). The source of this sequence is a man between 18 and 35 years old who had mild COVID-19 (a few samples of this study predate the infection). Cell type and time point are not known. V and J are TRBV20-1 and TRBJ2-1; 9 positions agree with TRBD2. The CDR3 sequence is CSAPPFHRGGGNEQFF. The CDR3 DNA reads TGCAGTGCTCCCCCGTTTCATCGCGGGGGGGGGAATGAGCAGTTCTTC.